This T cell receptor (beta chain) comes out of a study of CD8+ T cells in alopecia areata. Study results and limitations: Significant decreases in scalp clonality and expanded CD8+ clones followed tofacitinib treatment.

The treatment is: oral pan-JAK inhibitor, 5-10 mg twice daily. Lesional scalp punch biopsies and peripheral blood came from alopecia areata patients. CDR1 is ENHRY, CDR2 SYGVKD, per germline. V lost 2 bases and J 1 base, leaving 2 bases between the germline ends. This CDR3 is built from 12 residues. Sequencing templates came from extracted RNA that was reverse transcribed into cDNA. Clones were sequenced by immunoSEQ multiplex PCR, and TCRdb holds only the in-frame ones, with some missing. The repertoire holds roughly 150,000 clones, with less than 70% as singletons. Of note for this clone: The antigen remains undetermined.

The chain employs TRBV10-3 and TRBJ1-1; D call uncertain. Sample: CD8+ T cells sorted from blood, taken at week 4, from a patient treated with tofacitinib. The sequence was obtained from a human donor with alopecia areata. CDR3 in amino acids: CAISEGNTEAFF. CDR3 DNA: TGTGCCATCAGTGAGGGGAACACTGAAGCTTTCTTT.